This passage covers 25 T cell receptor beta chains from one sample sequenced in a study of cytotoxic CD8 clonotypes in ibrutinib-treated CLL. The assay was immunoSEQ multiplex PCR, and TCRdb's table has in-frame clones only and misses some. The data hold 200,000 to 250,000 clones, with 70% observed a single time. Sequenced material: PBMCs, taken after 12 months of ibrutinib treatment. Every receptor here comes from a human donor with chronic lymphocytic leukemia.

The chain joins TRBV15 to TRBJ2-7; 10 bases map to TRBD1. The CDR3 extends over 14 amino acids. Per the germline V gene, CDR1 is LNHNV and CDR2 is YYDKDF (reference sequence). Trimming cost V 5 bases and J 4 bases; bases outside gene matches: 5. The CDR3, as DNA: TGTGCCACCAGCGGCGACAGGGGGCCTTACGAGCAGTACTTC. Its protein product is CATSGDRGPYEQYF.

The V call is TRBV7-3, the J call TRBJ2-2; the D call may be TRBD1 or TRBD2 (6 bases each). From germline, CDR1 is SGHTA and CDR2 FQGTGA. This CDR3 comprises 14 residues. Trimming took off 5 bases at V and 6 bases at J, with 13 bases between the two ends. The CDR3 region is CASSTGGIAGELFF. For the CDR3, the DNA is TGTGCCAGCAGCACCGGGGGCATCGCCGGGGAGCTGTTTTTT.

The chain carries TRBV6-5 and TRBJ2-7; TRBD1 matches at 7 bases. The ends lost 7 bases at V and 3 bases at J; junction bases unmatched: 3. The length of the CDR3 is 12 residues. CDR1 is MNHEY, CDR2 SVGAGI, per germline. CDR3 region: CASTDRSYEQYF. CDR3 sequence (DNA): TGTGCCAGCACGGACAGGAGCTACGAGCAGTACTTC.

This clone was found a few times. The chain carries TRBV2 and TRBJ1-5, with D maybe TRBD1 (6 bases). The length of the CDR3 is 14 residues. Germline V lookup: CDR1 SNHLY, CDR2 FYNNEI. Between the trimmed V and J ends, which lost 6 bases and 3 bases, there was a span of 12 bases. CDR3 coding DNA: TGTGCCAGCAGCGCAACAGGGAACAATCAGCCCCAGCATTTT. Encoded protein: CASSATGNNQPQHF.

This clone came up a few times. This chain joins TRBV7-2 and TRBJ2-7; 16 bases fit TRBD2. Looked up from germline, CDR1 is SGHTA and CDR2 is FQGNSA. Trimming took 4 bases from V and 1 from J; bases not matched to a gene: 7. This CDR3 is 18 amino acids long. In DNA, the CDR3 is TGTGCCAGCAGCTCGAGAGGGACTAGCGGGAGGGGATCCTACGAGCAGTACTTC. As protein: CASSSRGTSGRGSYEQYF.

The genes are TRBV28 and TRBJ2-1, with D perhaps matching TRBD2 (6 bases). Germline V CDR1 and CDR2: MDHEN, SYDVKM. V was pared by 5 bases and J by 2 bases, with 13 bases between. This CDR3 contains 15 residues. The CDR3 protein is CASSGGGEAYNEQFF. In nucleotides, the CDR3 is TGTGCCAGCAGTGGGGGTGGGGAGGCCTACAATGAGCAGTTCTTC.

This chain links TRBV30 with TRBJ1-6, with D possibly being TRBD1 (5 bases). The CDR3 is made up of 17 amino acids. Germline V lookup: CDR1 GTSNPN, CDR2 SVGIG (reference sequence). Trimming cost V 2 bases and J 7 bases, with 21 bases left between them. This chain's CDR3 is CAWSFGVRDLSNSPLHF. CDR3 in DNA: TGTGCCTGGAGTTTTGGGGTCAGGGACCTTAGCAATTCACCCCTCCACTTT. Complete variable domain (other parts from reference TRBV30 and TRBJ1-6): SQTIHQWPATLVQPVGSPLSLECTVEGTSNPNLYWYRQAAGRGLQLLFYSVGIGQISSEVPQNLSASRPQDRQFILSSKKLLLSDSGFYLCAWSFGVRDLSNSPLHFGNGTRLTVT.

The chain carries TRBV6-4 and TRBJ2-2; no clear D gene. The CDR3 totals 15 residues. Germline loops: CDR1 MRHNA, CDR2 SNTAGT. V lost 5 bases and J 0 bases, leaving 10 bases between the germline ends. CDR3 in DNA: TGTGCCAGCAGTCTCGGATACGCGAACACCGGGGAGCTGTTTTTT. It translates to CASSLGYANTGELFF.

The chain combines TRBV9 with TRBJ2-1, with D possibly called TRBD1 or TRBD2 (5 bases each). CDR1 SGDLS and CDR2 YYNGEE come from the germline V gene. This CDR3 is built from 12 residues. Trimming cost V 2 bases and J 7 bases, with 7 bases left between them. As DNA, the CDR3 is TGTGCCAGCAGCGTGTGGGGGAATGAGCAGTTCTTC. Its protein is CASSVWGNEQFF.

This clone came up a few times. CDR3 sequence: CASSLEGQSYEQYF. The CDR3 DNA reads as TGTGCCAGCAGCTTAGAAGGACAGTCCTACGAGCAGTACTTC. The chain joins TRBV7-6 to TRBJ2-7, with D possibly being TRBD1 (6 bases). Per the germline V gene, CDR1 is SGHVS and CDR2 is FNYEAQ. The CDR3 extends over 14 amino acids. The V end lost 1 base, the J end lost 1 base, and 8 bases lay between the germline ends.

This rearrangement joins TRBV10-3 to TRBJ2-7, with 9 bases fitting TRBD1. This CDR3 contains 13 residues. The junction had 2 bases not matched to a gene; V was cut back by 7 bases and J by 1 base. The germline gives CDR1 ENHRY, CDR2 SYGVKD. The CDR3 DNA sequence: TGTGCCATCAAGGGACAGGGATCCTACGAGCAGTACTTC. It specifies CAIKGQGSYEQYF.

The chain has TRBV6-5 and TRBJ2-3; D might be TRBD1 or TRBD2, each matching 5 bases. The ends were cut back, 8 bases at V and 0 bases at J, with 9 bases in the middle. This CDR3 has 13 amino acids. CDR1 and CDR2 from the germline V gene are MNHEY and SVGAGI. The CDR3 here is CASGTTSTDTQYF. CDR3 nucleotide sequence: TGTGCCAGCGGGACGACTAGCACAGATACGCAGTATTTT.

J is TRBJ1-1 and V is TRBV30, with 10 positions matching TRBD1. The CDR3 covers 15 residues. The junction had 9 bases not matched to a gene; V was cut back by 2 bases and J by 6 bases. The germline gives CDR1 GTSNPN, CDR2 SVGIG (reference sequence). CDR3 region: CAWSSRQGAGAEAFF. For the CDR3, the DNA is TGTGCCTGGAGTAGTAGACAGGGGGCAGGGGCTGAAGCTTTCTTT.

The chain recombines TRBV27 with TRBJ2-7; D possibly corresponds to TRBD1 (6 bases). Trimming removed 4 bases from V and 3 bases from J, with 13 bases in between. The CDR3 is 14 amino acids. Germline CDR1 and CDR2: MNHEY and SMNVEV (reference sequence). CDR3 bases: TGTGCCAGCAGTTCCGCTGACAGGATCTACGAGCAGTACTTC. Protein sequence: CASSSADRIYEQYF.

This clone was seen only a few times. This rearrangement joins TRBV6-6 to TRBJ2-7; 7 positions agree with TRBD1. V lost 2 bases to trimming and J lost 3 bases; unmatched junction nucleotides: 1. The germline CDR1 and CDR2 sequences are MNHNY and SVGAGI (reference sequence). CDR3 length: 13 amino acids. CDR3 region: CASSYGQVYEQYF. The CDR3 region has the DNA TGTGCCAGCAGTTACGGACAGGTCTACGAGCAGTACTTC.

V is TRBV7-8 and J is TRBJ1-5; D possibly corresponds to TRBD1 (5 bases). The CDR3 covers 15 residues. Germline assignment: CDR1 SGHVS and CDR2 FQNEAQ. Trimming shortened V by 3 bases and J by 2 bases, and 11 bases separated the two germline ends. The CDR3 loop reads CASSFSRVGNQPQHF. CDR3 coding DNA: TGTGCCAGCAGCTTTAGCAGGGTAGGCAATCAGCCCCAGCATTTT.

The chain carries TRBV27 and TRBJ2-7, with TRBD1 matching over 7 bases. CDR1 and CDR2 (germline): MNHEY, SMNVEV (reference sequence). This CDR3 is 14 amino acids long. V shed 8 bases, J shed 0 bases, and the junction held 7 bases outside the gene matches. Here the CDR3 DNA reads TGTGCCAGCTCCGGACAGGATAACTCCTACGAGCAGTACTTC. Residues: CASSGQDNSYEQYF.

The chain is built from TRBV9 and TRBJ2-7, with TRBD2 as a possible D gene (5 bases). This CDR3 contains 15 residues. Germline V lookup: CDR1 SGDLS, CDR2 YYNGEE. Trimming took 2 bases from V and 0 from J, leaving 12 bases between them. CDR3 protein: CASSVQRRSSYEQYF. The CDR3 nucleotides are TGTGCCAGCAGCGTTCAACGGAGGAGCTCCTACGAGCAGTACTTC.

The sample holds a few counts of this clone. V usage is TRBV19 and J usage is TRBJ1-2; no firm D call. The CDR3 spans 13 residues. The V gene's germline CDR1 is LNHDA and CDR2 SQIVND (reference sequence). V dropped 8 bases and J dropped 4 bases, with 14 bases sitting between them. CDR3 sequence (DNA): TGTGCCAGTTCCGACCGTTTAGTCTATGGCTACACCTTC. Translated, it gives CASSDRLVYGYTF.

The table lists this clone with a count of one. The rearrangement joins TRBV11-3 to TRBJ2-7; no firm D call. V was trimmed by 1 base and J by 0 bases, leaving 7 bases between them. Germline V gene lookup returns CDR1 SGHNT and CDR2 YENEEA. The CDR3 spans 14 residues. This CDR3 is CASSLGPSSYEQYF. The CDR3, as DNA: TGTGCCAGCAGCTTAGGCCCGAGCTCCTACGAGCAGTACTTC.

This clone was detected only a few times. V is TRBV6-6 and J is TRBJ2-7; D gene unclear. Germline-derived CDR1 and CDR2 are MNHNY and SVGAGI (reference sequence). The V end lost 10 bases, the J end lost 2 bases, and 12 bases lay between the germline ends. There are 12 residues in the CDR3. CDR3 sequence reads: CATLDGAYEQYF. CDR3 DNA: TGTGCCACCCTGGACGGTGCCTACGAGCAGTACTTC.

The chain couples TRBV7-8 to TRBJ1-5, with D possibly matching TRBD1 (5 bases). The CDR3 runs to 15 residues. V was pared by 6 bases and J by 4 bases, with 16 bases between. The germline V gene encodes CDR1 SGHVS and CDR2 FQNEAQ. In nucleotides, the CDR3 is TGTGCCAGCAGTAGGTGGGGGGACCCTAATCAGCCCCAGCATTTT. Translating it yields CASSRWGDPNQPQHF.

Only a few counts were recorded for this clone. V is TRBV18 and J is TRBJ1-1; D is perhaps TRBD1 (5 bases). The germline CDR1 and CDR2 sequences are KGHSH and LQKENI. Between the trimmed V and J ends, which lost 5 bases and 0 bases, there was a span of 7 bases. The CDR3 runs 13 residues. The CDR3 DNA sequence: TGTGCCAGCTCAGCGGACATGAACACTGAAGCTTTCTTT. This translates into CASSADMNTEAFF.

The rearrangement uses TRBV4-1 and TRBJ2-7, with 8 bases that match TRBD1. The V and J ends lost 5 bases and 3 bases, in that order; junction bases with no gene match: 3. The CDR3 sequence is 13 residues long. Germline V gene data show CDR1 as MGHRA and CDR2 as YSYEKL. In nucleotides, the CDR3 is TGCGCCAGCAGCGTGACAGGGGACTACGAGCAGTACTTC. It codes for CASSVTGDYEQYF.

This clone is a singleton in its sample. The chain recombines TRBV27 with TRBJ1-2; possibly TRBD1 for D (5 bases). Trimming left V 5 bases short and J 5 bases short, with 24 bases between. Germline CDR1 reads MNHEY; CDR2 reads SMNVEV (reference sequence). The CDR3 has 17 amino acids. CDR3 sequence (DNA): TGTGCCAGCAGTCCGTATCCCCGGGACTGGGGAAATTATGGCTACACCTTC. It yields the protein CASSPYPRDWGNYGYTF.